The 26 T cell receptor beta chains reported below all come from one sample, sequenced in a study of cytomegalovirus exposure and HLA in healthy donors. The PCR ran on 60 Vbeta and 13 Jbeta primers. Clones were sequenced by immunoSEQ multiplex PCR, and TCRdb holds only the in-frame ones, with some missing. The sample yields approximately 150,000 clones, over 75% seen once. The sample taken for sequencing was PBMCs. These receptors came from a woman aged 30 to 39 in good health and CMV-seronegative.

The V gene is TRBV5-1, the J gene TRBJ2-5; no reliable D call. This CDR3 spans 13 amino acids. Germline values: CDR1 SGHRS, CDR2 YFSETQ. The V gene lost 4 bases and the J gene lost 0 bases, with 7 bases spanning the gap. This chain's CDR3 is CASSPRDQETQYF. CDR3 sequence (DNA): TGCGCCAGCAGCCCCCGGGACCAAGAGACCCAGTACTTC.

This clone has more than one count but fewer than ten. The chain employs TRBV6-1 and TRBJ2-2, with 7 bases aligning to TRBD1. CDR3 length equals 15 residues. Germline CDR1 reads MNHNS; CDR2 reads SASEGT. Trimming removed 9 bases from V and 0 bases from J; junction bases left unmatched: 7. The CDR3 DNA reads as TGTGCCAGGGGAACAGGGGCCCCGAACACCGGGGAGCTGTTTTTT. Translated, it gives CARGTGAPNTGELFF.

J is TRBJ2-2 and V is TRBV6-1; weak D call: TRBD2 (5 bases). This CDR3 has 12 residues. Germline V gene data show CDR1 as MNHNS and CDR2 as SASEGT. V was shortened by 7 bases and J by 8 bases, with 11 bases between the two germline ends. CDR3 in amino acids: CASTGSGGELFF. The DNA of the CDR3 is TGTGCCAGCACCGGATCGGGAGGGGAGCTGTTTTTT.

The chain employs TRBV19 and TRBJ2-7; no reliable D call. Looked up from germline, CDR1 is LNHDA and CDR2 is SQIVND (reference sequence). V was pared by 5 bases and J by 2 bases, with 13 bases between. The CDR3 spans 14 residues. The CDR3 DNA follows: TGTGCCAGTAGTGACGACTTGACCCCCTACGAGCAGTACTTC. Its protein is CASSDDLTPYEQYF.

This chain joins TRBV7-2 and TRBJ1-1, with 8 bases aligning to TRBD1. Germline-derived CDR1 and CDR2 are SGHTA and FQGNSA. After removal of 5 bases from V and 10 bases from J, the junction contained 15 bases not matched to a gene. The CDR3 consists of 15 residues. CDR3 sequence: CASSTNRGRGLVAFF. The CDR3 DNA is TGTGCCAGCAGCACAAACAGGGGGAGGGGATTGGTAGCTTTCTTT.

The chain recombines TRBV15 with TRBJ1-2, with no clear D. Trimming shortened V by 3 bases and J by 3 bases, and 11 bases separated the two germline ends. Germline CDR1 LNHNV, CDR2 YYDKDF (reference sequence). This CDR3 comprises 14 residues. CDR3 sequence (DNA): TGTGCCACCAGCAGTTCCAGCGGCTACTATGGCTACACCTTC. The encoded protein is CATSSSSGYYGYTF.

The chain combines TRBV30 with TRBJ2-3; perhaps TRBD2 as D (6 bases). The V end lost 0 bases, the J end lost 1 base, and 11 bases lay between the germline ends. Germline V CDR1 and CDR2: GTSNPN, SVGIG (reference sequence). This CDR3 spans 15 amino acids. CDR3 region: CAWSVLATGTDTQYF. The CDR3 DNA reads TGTGCCTGGAGTGTACTAGCTACTGGCACAGATACGCAGTATTTT.

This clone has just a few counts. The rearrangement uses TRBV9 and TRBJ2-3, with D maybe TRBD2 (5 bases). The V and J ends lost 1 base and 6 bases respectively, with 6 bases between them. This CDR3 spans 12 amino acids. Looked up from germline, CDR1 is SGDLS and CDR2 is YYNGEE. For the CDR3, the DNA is TGTGCCAGCAGCGTAAGCGGCGATACGCAGTATTTT. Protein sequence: CASSVSGDTQYF.

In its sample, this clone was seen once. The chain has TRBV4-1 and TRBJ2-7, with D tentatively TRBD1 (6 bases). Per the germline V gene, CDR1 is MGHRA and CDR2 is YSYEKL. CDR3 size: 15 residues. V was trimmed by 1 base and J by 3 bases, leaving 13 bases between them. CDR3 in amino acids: CASSQASDRRYEQYF. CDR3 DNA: TGCGCCAGCAGCCAAGCCTCGGACAGACGCTACGAGCAGTACTTC.

CDR3 nucleotides: TGTGCCATCAAGCGGACTAGCGTATACAATGAGCAGTTCTTC. Residues: CAIKRTSVYNEQFF. The V and J genes are TRBV10-3 and TRBJ2-1; 9 bases align to TRBD2. Losses at the gene ends were 7 bases for V and 4 bases for J; bases not matched to a gene: 5. Germline CDR1 is ENHRY and CDR2 is SYGVKD. The CDR3 is 14 amino acids.

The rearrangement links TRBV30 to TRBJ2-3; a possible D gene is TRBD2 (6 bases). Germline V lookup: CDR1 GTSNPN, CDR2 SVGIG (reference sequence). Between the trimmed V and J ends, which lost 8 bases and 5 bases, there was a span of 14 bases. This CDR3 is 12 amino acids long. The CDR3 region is CAGTLGGDTQYF. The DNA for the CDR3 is TGTGCCGGGACCTTGGGGGGAGATACGCAGTATTTT.

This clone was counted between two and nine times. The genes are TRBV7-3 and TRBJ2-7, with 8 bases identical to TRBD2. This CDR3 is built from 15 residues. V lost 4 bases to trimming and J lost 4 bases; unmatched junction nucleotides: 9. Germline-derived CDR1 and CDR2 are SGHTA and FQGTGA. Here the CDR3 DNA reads TGTGCCAGCAGCTCGGGGGGGGCAGTGGGTTACGAGCAGTACTTC. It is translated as CASSSGGAVGYEQYF.

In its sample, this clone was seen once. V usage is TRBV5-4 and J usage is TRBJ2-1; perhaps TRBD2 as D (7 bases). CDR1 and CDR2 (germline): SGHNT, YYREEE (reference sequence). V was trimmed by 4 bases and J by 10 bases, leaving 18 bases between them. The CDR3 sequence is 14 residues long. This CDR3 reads CASSGGGRTGEQFF. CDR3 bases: TGTGCCAGCAGCGGGGGGGGCCGGACCGGGGAGCAGTTCTTC.

The CDR3 DNA reads as TGTGCCAGCAGCTTAGGGTACGGGACTAGCTACGAGCAGTACTTC. Translating it yields CASSLGYGTSYEQYF. The gene calls are TRBV7-9 and TRBJ2-7; 8 nucleotides match TRBD2. The CDR3 has 15 amino acids. V trimming: 1 base; J trimming: 3 bases; junction bases outside the gene matches: 5. From germline, CDR1 is SEHNR and CDR2 FQNEAQ (reference sequence).

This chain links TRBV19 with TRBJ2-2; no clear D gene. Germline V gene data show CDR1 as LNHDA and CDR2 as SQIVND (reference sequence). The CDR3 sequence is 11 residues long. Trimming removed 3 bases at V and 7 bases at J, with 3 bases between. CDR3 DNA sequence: TGTGCCAGTAGTATTAGCGGGGAGCTGTTTTTT. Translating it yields CASSISGELFF.

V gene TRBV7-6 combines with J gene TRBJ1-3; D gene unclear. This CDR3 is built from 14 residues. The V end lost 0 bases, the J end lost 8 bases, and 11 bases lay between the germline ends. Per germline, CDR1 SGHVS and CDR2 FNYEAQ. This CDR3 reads CASSLAVGEDTIYF. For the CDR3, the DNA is TGTGCCAGCAGCTTAGCCGTGGGAGAGGACACCATATATTTT. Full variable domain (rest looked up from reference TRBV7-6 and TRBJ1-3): GAGVSQSPRYKVTKRGQDVALRCDPISGHVSLYWYRQALGQGPEFLTYFNYEAQQDKSGLPNDRFSAERPEGSISTLTIQRTEQRDSAMYRCASSLAVGEDTIYFGEGSWLTVV.

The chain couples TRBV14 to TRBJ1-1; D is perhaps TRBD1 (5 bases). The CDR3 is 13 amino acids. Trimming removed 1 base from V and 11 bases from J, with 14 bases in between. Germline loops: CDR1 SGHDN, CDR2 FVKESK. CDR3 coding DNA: TGTGCCAGCAGCCAAGCTTCCGGGCGGGGCGCTTTCTTT. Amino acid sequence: CASSQASGRGAFF.

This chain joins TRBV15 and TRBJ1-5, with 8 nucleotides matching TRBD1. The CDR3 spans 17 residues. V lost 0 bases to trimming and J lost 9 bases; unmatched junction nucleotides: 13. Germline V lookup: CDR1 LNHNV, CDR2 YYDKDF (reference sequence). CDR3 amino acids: CATSRDPGQVRSRPQHF. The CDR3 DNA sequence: TGTGCCACCAGCAGAGATCCGGGACAGGTCCGCTCTCGGCCCCAGCATTTT.

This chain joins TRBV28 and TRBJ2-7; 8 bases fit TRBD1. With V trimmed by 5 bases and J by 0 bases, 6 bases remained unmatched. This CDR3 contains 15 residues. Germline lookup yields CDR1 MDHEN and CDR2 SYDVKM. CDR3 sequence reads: CASSPWTGSSYEQYF. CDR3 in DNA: TGTGCCAGCAGTCCATGGACAGGGAGCTCCTACGAGCAGTACTTC.

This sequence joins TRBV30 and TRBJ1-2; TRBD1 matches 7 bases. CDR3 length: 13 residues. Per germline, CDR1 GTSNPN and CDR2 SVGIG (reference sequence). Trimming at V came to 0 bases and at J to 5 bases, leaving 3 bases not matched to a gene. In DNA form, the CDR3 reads TGTGCCTGGAGTGTAGGGACAGCGTATGGCTACACCTTC. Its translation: CAWSVGTAYGYTF.

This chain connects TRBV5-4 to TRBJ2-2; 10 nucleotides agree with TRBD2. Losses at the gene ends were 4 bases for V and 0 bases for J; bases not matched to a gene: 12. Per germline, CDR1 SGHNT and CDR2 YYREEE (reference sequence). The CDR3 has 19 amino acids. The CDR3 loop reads CASSPGLAGDLANTGELFF. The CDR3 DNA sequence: TGTGCCAGCAGCCCTGGGCTAGCGGGAGATTTGGCGAACACCGGGGAGCTGTTTTTT.

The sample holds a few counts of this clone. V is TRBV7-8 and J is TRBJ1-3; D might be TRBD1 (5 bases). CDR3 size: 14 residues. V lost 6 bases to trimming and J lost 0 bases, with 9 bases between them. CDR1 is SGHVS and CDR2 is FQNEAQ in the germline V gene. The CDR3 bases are TGTGCCAGCAGTTACAGGAGCTCTGGAAACACCATATATTTT. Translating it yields CASSYRSSGNTIYF.

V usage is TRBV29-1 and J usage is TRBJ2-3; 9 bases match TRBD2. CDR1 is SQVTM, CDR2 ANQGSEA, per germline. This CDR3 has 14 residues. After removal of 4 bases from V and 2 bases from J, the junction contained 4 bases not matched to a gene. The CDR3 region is CSVVGLATTDTQYF. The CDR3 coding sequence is TGCAGCGTTGTCGGACTAGCGACCACAGATACGCAGTATTTT.

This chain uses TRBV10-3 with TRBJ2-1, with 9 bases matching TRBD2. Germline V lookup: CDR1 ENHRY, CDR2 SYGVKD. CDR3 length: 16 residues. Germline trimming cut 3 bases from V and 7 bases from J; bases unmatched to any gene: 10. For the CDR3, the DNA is TGTGCCATCAGTGATATTAAGGGACTAGCTCTAAATGAGCAGTTCTTC. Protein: CAISDIKGLALNEQFF.

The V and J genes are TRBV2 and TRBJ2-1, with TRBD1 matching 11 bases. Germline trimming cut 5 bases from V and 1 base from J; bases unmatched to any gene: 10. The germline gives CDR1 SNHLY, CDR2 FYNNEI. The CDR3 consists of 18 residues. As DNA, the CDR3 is TGTGCCAGCAGTAAAGGGACAGGGGGGCTCGGGTCCTACAATGAGCAGTTCTTC. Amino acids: CASSKGTGGLGSYNEQFF. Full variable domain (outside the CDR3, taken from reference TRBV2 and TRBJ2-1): EPEVTQTPSHQVTQMGQEVILRCVPISNHLYFYWYRQILGQKVEFLVSFYNNEISEKSEIFDDQFSVERPDGSNFTLKIRSTKLEDSAMYFCASSKGTGGLGSYNEQFFGPGTRLTVL.

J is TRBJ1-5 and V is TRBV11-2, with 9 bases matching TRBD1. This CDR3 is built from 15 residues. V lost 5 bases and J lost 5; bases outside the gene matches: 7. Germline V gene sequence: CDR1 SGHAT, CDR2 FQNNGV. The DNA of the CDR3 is TGTGCCAGCAGCCCAGGGACAGGGAGCTATCAGCCCCAGCATTTT. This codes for CASSPGTGSYQPQHF.